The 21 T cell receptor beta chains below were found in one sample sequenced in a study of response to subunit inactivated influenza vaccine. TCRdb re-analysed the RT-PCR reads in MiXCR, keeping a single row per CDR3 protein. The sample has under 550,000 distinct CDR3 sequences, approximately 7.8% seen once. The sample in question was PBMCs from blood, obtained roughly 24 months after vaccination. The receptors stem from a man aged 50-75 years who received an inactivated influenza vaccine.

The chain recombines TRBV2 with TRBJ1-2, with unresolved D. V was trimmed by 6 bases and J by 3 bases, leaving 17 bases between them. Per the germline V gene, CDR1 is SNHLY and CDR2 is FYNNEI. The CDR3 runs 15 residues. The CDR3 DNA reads TGTGCCAGCAGGACAACGGGATTCATGGACTATGGCTACACCTTC. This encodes CASRTTGFMDYGYTF.

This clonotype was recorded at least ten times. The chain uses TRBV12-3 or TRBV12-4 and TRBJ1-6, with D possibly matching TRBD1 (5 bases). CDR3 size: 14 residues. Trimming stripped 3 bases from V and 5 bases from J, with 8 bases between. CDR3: CASSFLGDNSPLHF. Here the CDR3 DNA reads TGTGCCAGCAGTTTTTTAGGGGATAATTCACCCCTCCACTTT.

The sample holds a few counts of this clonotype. The CDR3 protein is CASSETGEDTEAFF. DNA for the CDR3: TGTGCCAGCAGTGAGACAGGGGAGGACACTGAAGCTTTCTTT. The chain combines TRBV25-1 with TRBJ1-1; the match to TRBD1 covers 8 bases. This CDR3 has 14 amino acids. Germline CDR1 reads MGHDK; CDR2 reads SYGVNS. V was pared by 3 bases and J by 3 bases, with 3 bases of the junction left unmatched.

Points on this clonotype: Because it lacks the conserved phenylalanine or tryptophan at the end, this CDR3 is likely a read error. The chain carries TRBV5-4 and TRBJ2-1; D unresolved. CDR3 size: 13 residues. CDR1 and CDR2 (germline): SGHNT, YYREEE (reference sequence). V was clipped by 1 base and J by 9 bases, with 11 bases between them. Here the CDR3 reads CASSLLEFGEQFY. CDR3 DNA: TGTGCCAGCAGCTTGTTGGAGTTCGGTGAGCAGTTCTAC.

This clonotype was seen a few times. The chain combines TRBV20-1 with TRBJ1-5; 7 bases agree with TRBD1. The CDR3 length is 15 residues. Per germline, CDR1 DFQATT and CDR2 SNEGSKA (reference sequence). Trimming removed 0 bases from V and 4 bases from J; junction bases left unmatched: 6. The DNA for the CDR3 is TGCAGTGCTAGAGAGTCGGGACAGCCTAATCAGCCCCAGCATTTT. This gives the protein CSARESGQPNQPQHF.

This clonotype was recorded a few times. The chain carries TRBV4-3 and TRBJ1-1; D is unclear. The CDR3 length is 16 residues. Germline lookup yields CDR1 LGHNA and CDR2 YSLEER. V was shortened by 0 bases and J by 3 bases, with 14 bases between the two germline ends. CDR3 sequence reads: CASSQDYWGRDTEAFF. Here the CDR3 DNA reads TGCGCCAGCAGCCAAGATTATTGGGGTCGGGACACTGAAGCTTTCTTT.

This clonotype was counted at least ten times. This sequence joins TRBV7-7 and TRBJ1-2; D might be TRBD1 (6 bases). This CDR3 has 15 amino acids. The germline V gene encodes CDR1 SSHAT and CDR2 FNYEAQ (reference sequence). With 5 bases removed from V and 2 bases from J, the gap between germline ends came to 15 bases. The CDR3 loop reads CASSPLDSDNYGYTF. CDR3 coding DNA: TGTGCCAGCAGCCCATTGGACAGCGACAACTATGGCTACACCTTC.

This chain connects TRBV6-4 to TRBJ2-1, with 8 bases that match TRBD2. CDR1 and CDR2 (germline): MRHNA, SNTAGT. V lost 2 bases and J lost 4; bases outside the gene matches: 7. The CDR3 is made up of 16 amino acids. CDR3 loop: CASSDAPGGEYNEQFF. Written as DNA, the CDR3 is TGTGCCAGCAGTGACGCTCCGGGAGGGGAGTACAATGAGCAGTTCTTC.

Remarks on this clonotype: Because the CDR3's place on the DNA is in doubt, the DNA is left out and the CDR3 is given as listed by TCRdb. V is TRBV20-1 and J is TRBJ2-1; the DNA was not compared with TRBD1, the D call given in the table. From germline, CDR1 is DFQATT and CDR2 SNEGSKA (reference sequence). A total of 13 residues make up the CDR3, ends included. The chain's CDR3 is CSARDPSLRQQFF.

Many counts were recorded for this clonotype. CDR3 protein: CASSFVEGWVNQPQHF. The CDR3 DNA is TGTGCCAGCAGTTTTGTCGAGGGGTGGGTCAATCAGCCCCAGCATTTT. The chain combines TRBV28 with TRBJ1-5; weak D call: TRBD1 (5 bases). Germline CDR1 reads MDHEN; CDR2 reads SYDVKM. V was pared by 3 bases and J by 3 bases, with 15 bases between. The CDR3 loop spans 16 amino acids.

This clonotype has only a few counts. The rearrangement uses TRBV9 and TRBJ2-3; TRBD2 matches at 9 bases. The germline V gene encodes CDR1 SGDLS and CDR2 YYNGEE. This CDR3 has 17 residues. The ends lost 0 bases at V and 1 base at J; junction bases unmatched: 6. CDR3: CASSVAVAGVGTDTQYF. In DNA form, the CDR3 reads TGTGCCAGCAGCGTAGCGGTAGCGGGAGTTGGCACAGATACGCAGTATTTT. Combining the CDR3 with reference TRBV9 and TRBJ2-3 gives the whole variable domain DSGVTQTPKHLITATGQRVTLRCSPRSGDLSVYWYQQSLDQGLQFLIQYYNGEERAKGNILERFSAQQFPDLHSELNLSSLELGDSALYFCASSVAVAGVGTDTQYFGPGTRLTVL.

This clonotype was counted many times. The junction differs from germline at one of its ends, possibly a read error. The CDR3 is CSVERYNEQFF. The DNA of the CDR3 is TGTTCCGTGGAGCGGTACAATGAGCAGTTCTTC. The chain joins TRBV10-2 to TRBJ2-1, with a weak D call TRBD2 (5 bases). This CDR3 region has 11 residues. Per the germline V gene, CDR1 is WSHSY and CDR2 is SAAADI.

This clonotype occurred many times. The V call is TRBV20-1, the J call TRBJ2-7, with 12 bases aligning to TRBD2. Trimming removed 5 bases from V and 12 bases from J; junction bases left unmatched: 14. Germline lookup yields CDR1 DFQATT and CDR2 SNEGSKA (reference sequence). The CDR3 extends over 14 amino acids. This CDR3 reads CSALAGGPKDLRYF. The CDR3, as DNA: TGCAGTGCTCTAGCGGGAGGGCCTAAGGATTTGCGGTACTTC.

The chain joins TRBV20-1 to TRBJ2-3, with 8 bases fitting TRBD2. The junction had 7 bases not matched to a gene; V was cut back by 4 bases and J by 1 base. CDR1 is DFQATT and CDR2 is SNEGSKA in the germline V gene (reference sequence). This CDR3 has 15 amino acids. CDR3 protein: CSANGGAIGTDTQYF. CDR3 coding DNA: TGCAGTGCTAACGGGGGGGCTATCGGCACAGATACGCAGTATTTT.

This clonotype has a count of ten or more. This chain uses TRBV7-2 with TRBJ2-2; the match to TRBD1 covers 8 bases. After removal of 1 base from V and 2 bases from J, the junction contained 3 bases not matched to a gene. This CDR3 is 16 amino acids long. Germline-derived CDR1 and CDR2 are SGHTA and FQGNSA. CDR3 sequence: CASSLVGTGNTGELFF. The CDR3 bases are TGTGCCAGCAGCTTAGTCGGGACAGGAAACACCGGGGAGCTGTTTTTT.

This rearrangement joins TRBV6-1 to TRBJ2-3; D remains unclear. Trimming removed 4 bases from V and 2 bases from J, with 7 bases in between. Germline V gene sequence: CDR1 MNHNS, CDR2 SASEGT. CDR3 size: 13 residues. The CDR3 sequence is CASSGHFTDTQYF. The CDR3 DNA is TGTGCCAGCAGTGGACACTTCACAGATACGCAGTATTTT.

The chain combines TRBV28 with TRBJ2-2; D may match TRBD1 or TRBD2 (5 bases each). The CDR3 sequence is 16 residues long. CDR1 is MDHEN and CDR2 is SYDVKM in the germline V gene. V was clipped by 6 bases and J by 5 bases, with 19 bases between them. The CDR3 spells CASSRRPGLGTGELFF. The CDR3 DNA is TGTGCCAGCAGCCGCCGCCCGGGGCTAGGGACCGGGGAGCTGTTTTTT.

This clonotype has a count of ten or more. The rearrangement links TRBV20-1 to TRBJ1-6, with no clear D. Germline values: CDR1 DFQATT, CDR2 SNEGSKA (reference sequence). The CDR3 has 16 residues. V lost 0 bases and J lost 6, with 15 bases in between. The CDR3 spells CSARENRGTGNSPLHF. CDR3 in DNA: TGCAGTGCTAGAGAGAATAGAGGAACCGGTAATTCACCCCTCCACTTT.

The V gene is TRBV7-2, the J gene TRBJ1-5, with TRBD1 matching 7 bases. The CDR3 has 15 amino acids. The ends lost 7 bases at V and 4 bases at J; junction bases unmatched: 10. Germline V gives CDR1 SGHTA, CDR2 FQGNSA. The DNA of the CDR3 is TGTGCCAGCAACCGACAGGGAGGTTGGAATCAGCCCCAGCATTTT. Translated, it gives CASNRQGGWNQPQHF.

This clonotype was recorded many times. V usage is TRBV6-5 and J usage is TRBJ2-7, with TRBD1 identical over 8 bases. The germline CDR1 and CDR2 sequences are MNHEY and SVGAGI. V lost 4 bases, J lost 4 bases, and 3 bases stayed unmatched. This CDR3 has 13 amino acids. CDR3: CASSSGGRYEQYF. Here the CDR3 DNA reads TGTGCCAGCAGTTCAGGGGGCAGGTACGAGCAGTACTTC.

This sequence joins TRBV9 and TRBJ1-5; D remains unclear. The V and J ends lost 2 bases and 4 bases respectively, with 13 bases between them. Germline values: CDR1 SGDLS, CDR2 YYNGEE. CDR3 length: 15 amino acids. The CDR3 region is CASSVMDGRNQPQHF. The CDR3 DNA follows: TGTGCCAGCAGCGTTATGGACGGCCGGAATCAGCCCCAGCATTTT. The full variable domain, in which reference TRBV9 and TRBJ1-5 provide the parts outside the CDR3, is DSGVTQTPKHLITATGQRVTLRCSPRSGDLSVYWYQQSLDQGLQFLIQYYNGEERAKGNILERFSAQQFPDLHSELNLSSLELGDSALYFCASSVMDGRNQPQHFGDGTRLSIL.